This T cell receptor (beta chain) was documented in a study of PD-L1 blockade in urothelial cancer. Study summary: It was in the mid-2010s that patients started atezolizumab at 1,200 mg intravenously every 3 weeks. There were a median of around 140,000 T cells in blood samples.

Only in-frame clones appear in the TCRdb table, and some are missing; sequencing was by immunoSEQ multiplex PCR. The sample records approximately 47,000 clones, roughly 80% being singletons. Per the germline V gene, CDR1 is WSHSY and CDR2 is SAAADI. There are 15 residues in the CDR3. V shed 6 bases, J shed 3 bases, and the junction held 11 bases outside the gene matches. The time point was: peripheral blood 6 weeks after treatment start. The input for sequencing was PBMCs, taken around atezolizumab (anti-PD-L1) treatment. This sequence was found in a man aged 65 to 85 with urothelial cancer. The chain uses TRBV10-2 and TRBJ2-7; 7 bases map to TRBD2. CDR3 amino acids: CASRPGQGGNYEQYF. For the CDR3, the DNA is TGCGCCAGCAGGCCCGGTCAGGGAGGGAACTACGAGCAGTACTTC.